The present T cell receptor (beta chain) was sequenced within a study of blood T cells in healthy people across ages. Study-level results: Naive CD4+ cell counts and diversity both ran higher in long-lived than in aged donors.

Collection of about 9.4 milliliters of peripheral blood was performed for each donor. This clonotype came up a few times. The antigen remains undetermined. PCR was performed a second time for roughly 7 to 12 cycles using a sample-barcoded 5' primer and a J-beta primer mix. At least 3 million CDR3-containing paired-end reads were obtained per sample. TCRdb reprocessed the 5' RACE reads via MiXCR and lists one record per CDR3 protein. The sample holds roughly 1.5 million distinct CDR3 sequences, around 40% seen once. CDR1 is MNHEY and CDR2 is SMNVEV in the germline V gene (reference sequence). V dropped 3 bases and J dropped 2 bases, with 11 bases sitting between them. This CDR3 spans 14 amino acids.

The TCR sequence derives from a woman aged 18-30 years in good health. The sequenced material came from blood. This chain uses TRBV27 with TRBJ2-7; D perhaps matches TRBD1 (5 bases). CDR3 protein: CASSFSGSAYEQYF. CDR3 sequence (DNA): TGTGCCAGCAGTTTTTCAGGGTCCGCCTACGAGCAGTACTTC.